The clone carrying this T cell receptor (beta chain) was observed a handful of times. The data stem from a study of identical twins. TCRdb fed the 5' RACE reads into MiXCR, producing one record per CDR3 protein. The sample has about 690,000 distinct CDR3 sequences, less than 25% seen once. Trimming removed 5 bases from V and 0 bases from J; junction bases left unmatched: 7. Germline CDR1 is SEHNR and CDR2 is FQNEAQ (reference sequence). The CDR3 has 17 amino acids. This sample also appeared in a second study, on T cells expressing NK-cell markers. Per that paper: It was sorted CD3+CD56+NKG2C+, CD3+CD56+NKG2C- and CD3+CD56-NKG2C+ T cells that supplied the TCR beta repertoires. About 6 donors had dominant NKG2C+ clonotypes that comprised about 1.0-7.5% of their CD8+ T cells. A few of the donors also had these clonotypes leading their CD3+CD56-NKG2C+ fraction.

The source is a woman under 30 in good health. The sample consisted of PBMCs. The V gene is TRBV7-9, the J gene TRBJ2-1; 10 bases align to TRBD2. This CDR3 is CASSRTSGVNSYNEQFF. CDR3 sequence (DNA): TGTGCCAGCAGCCGCACTAGCGGGGTTAACTCCTACAATGAGCAGTTCTTC. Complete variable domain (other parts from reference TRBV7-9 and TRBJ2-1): DTGVSQNPRHKITKRGQNVTFRCDPISEHNRLYWYRQTLGQGPEFLTYFQNEAQLEKSRLLSDRFSAERPKGSFSTLEIQRTEQGDSAMYLCASSRTSGVNSYNEQFFGPGTRLTVL.